This T cell receptor beta chain was recovered during a study of shared clonotypes between healthy human individuals. For the study at large: Donors had three CD4 naive, three CD4 memory, two CD8 naive and one CD8 memory plate apiece. Study-wide findings and caveats: Clonotype sharing across several donors was observed for 4.5% to 6.5% of naive CD4 clonotypes. Clonotypes which were not shared had lower generation probabilities than clonotypes that all four donors shared.

Per the original data handling: Filtering differed because ImmunoSEQ produced junction-only sequences that carried no quality scores. The table came from immunoSEQ multiplex PCR; TCRdb's copy has only in-frame clones and leaves some out. Clonal size and the V and J genes are those of that table, whereas D and trimming came from the DNA. The sample holds 2,500,000 or so clones, 93% seen once. Note on this clone: Its specificity is unknown.

The ends lost 5 bases at V and 5 bases at J; junction bases unmatched: 11. CDR1 is SGHTA and CDR2 is FQGNSA in the germline V gene. This CDR3 has 15 amino acids. This TCR was recovered from a man aged 18 to 30 in good health. Some clones in this sample may be carry-over from other donors' samples. This chain links TRBV7-2 with TRBJ2-5; 7 bases line up with TRBD2. The specimen was naive CD4+ T cells from PBMCs. Subset here: CD45RA+ positively selected. The CDR3: CASSPQIGGEETQYF. For the CDR3, the DNA is TGTGCCAGCAGCCCCCAAATTGGGGGGGAGGAGACCCAGTACTTC. The variable domain in full, completed from reference TRBV7-2 and TRBJ2-5, reads GAGVSQSPSNKVTEKGKDVELRCDPISGHTALYWYRQSLGQGLEFLIYFQGNSAPDKSGLPSDRFSAERTGGSVSTLTIQRTQQEDSAVYLCASSPQIGGEETQYFGPGTRLLVL.